This is a list of T cell receptor beta chains from one sample in a study of beta chain features in type 1 diabetes. Method: immunoSEQ multiplex PCR; TCRdb's copy keeps in-frame clones and lacks some. The data hold under 900,000 clones, with roughly a sixth observed a single time. The specimen sequenced was naive CD4+ T cells from blood. These receptors came from a woman under 30 in good health. Both conserved end residues are part of each CDR3. The order of the fields is CDR3 protein, CDR3 DNA, V gene, clone size, J gene, D gene. The D gene is left open where the match is weak. The listing skips clone size in some rows; elsewhere it reads once, few, many or a size class.

CASSYLTPSEQFF | TGTGCCAGCAGCTATTTGACTCCTAGTGAGCAGTTCTTC | TRBV5-4 | NA | TRBJ2-1 | NA
CASTEQGFAGELFF | TGTGCCAGCACCGAACAGGGGTTCGCCGGGGAGCTGTTTTTT | TRBV28 | few | TRBJ2-2 | TRBD1
CASSLSGSHEQYF | TGCGCCAGTTCTCTTAGCGGGAGCCACGAGCAGTACTTC | TRBV5-1 | few | TRBJ2-7 | TRBD2
CASSYQRLAGGSSYNEQFF | TGTGCCAGTAGCTACCAAAGACTAGCGGGAGGGTCCTCCTACAATGAGCAGTTCTTC | TRBV19 | few | TRBJ2-1 | TRBD2
CASSPGQREKLFF | TGTGCCAGCTCACCGGGACAGAGAGAAAAACTGTTTTTT | TRBV18 | few | TRBJ1-4 | TRBD1
CASSKGPGMELHIQYF | TGTGCCAGCAGCAAGGGACCCGGAATGGAGCTTCACATTCAGTACTTC | TRBV14 | few | TRBJ2-4 | NA
CSVSGTVNKNIQYF | TGCAGCGTATCCGGGACAGTCAACAAAAACATTCAGTACTTC | TRBV29-1 | few | TRBJ2-4 | TRBD1
CASSQDGGEKLFF | TGTGCCAGCTCGCAAGATGGGGGCGAAAAACTGTTTTTT | TRBV18 | few | TRBJ1-4 | NA
CASSRAGISSYNEQFF | TGTGCCAGCAGCCGAGCGGGAATAAGCTCCTACAATGAGCAGTTCTTC | TRBV7-2 | NA | TRBJ2-1 | TRBD2
CASSTRLAQNNEQFF | TGTGCCAGCTCGACAAGACTAGCGCAGAACAATGAGCAGTTCTTC | TRBV18 | NA | TRBJ2-1 | TRBD2
CASSIYLDTQYF | TGTGCCAGCAGCATATACCTAGATACGCAGTATTTT | TRBV13 | few | TRBJ2-3 | NA
CASSLIHDNEQFF | TGTGCCAGCAGCTTAATACATGACAATGAGCAGTTCTTC | TRBV7-3 | few | TRBJ2-1 | NA
CASSPHFNEQFF | TGTGCCAGTAGTCCACATTTCAATGAGCAGTTCTTC | TRBV19 | NA | TRBJ2-1 | NA
CAITDRENLLGANVLTF | TGTGCCATCACGGACAGGGAGAATCTGCTTGGGGCCAACGTCCTGACTTTC | TRBV10-3 | NA | TRBJ2-6 | TRBD1
CASSLYPGGMDTQYF | TGTGCCAGCAGTTTATACCCAGGGGGCATGGATACGCAGTATTTT | TRBV28 | few | TRBJ2-3 | TRBD1
CASSLGQGKETQYF | TGCGCCAGCAGCTTGGGACAGGGAAAAGAGACCCAGTACTTC | TRBV5-1 | NA | TRBJ2-5 | TRBD1
CASSLASIRDKKKGRQFF | TGTGCCAGCAGCTTAGCTTCAATACGGGACAAAAAAAAGGGCAGGCAGTTCTTC | TRBV11-2 | NA | TRBJ2-1 | NA
CASSTGPFRYEQYF | TGTGCCAGCAGTACCGGACCGTTCAGGTACGAGCAGTACTTC | TRBV28 | NA | TRBJ2-7 | NA
CASSLGGGRAGELFF | TGTGCCAGCAGCTTGGGGGGCGGGAGAGCCGGGGAGCTGTTTTTT | TRBV5-4 | NA | TRBJ2-2 | TRBD2
CASGASLADTQYF | TGTGCCAGCGGTGCTAGTTTGGCAGATACGCAGTATTTT | TRBV9 | few | TRBJ2-3 | NA
CASSFGDSHNEQFF | TGTGCCAGCAGCTTCGGCGACTCCCACAATGAGCAGTTCTTC | TRBV11-2 | few | TRBJ2-1 | NA
CATSRENRGNIQYF | TGTGCCACCAGCAGAGAAAACCGGGGGAACATTCAGTACTTC | TRBV15 | NA | TRBJ2-4 | NA
CASSPSRGLGNQPQHF | TGTGCCAGCAGCCCATCGAGGGGGCTCGGCAATCAGCCCCAGCATTTT | TRBV7-2 | NA | TRBJ1-5 | TRBD1
CASSQAPGLAEDQETQYF | TGTGCCAGCAGCCAAGCACCTGGACTAGCGGAAGACCAAGAGACCCAGTACTTC | TRBV4-2 | NA | TRBJ2-5 | TRBD2
CASSLGGGLEGYTF | TGTGCCAGCAGCTTAGGTGGGGGTCTCGAGGGCTACACCTTC | TRBV7-2 | NA | TRBJ1-2 | NA
CASSLGFGGLGYTF | TGTGCCAGCAGCTTAGGTTTTGGGGGGCTCGGCTACACCTTC | TRBV7-2 | few | TRBJ1-2 | NA
CASSQGAGAHADQETQYF | TGTGCCAGCAGCCAAGGAGCAGGGGCGCACGCAGACCAAGAGACCCAGTACTTC | TRBV13 | NA | TRBJ2-5 | NA
CASSPGQSYEQYF | TGTGCCAGCTCACCAGGACAGTCCTACGAGCAGTACTTC | TRBV18 | NA | TRBJ2-7 | NA
CAISDWDRDTEAFF | TGTGCCATCAGTGACTGGGACAGGGATACTGAAGCTTTCTTT | TRBV10-3 | NA | TRBJ1-1 | TRBD1
CASSSNSGDQPQHF | TGTGCCAGCAGCTCTAACAGTGGAGATCAGCCCCAGCATTTT | TRBV7-6 | few | TRBJ1-5 | NA
CASSFQGANTGELFF | TGCGCCAGCAGCTTTCAGGGGGCGAACACCGGGGAGCTGTTTTTT | TRBV5-1 | NA | TRBJ2-2 | TRBD1
CASSRRAGPGRAYNEQFF | TGTGCCAGCAGCCGTCGTGCGGGTCCCGGGAGGGCCTACAATGAGCAGTTCTTC | TRBV7-2 | NA | TRBJ2-1 | TRBD2
CASSQGRLNYGYTF | TGTGCCAGTAGTCAGGGAAGACTTAACTATGGCTACACCTTC | TRBV19 | NA | TRBJ1-2 | NA
CASSSSTPSYEQYF | TGTGCCAGCAGTTCATCCACCCCCTCCTACGAGCAGTACTTC | TRBV27 | few | TRBJ2-7 | NA